Below, 21 T cell receptor beta chains from the same sample are listed, as sequenced in a study of CD8+CD57+ T cells in acquired aplastic anemia. Genomic DNA was employed as the template in profiling TCR beta VDJ and CDR3. TCRdb reprocessed the reads with MiXCR, giving one entry per CDR3 protein. The sample yields about 420,000 distinct CDR3 sequences, just under 70% seen once. Sequenced: sorted CD4+, CD8+, or CD8+CD57+ T cells (not recorded which) from PBMCs. These receptors were obtained from a human donor in good health, serving as a control.

The chain links TRBV20-1 to TRBJ1-6, with 10 bases identical to TRBD1. CDR3 size: 14 residues. V lost 3 bases, J lost 9 bases, and 5 bases stayed unmatched. The V gene's germline CDR1 is DFQATT and CDR2 SNEGSKA (reference sequence). CDR3 in DNA: TGCAGTGCTAGGAGGGACAGGGGCGGTTCACCCCTCCACTTT. It is translated as CSARRDRGGSPLHF.

In its sample, this clonotype was seen many times. This chain connects TRBV5-6 to TRBJ1-2; TRBD1 matches at 12 bases. The V segment lost 4 bases and the J segment 4 bases; nucleotides outside the gene matches: 8. Germline V gene lookup returns CDR1 SGHDT and CDR2 YYEEEE. There are 16 residues in the CDR3. This CDR3 reads CASSLGTGGAGYGYTF. CDR3 nucleotide sequence: TGTGCCAGCAGCCTAGGGACAGGGGGCGCTGGCTATGGCTACACCTTC.

Turning to this clonotype: The junction does not match germline at one end; this may be a read error. The rearrangement links TRBV20-1 to TRBJ2-7, with 7 bases fitting TRBD2. The CDR3 is 15 amino acids. Germline V lookup: CDR1 DFQATT, CDR2 SNEGSKA (reference sequence). Here the CDR3 DNA reads TGCAGTGCTCAGATGGGATCGGGAGGCTCCTACGGGCAGTACTTC. Residues: CSAQMGSGGSYGQYF.

This clonotype was counted at least ten times. The V gene is TRBV25-1, the J gene TRBJ2-1, with D possibly TRBD2 on 5 matching bases. V was clipped by 0 bases and J by 9 bases, with 9 bases between them. The CDR3 spans 13 residues. The germline CDR1 and CDR2 sequences are MGHDK and SYGVNS. The CDR3 here is CASSEYLSGEQFF. Here the CDR3 DNA reads TGTGCCAGCAGTGAATATCTAAGCGGTGAGCAGTTCTTC.

As for this clonotype: The CDR3 carries no conserved terminal phenylalanine or tryptophan, so it likely arises from a read error. The DNA is omitted, as the CDR3 cannot be located on it reliably, and the CDR3 follows TCRdb's listing. The chain combines TRBV7-9 with TRBJ2-7; the table's D call, TRBD2, was not checked against the DNA. The germline V gene has CDR1 SEHNR and CDR2 FQNEAQ (reference sequence). From its first to its last residue, the CDR3 has 13 amino acids. The CDR3 region is CASTGGPSSTSDQ.

The chain employs TRBV2 and TRBJ1-1; 8 bases are shared with TRBD1. J was trimmed by 4 bases and V by 9 bases; bases with no gene match: 7. Germline values: CDR1 SNHLY, CDR2 FYNNEI. The CDR3 runs 13 residues. The CDR3 loop is CASGQGESTEAFF. In DNA, the CDR3 is TGTGCCAGTGGACAGGGCGAGAGCACTGAAGCTTTCTTT.

This clonotype was detected many times. The gene calls are TRBV5-5 and TRBJ2-3; 9 bases are shared with TRBD1. The CDR3 length is 15 residues. Germline V gene data show CDR1 as SGHKS and CDR2 as YYEKEE (reference sequence). V shed 4 bases and J 3 bases; nucleotides not matched to a gene: 6. The CDR3 sequence: CASSNGQGRTDTQYF. DNA of the CDR3: TGTGCCAGCAGCAATGGACAGGGGCGGACAGATACGCAGTATTTT.

This clonotype showed up many times. The J gene is TRBJ1-2, the V gene TRBV2; no clear D. The CDR3 has 14 amino acids. Trimming left V 0 bases short and J 5 bases short, with 10 bases between. Per germline, CDR1 SNHLY and CDR2 FYNNEI. The CDR3 nucleotides read TGTGCCAGCAGTGAAGCGGGGTCCATTTATGGCTACACCTTC. Its translation: CASSEAGSIYGYTF.

This clonotype was seen at least ten times. The J gene is TRBJ2-6, the V gene TRBV10-3, with TRBD1 identical over 8 bases. V was clipped by 6 bases and J by 4 bases; unmatched bases: 8. This CDR3 is 16 amino acids long. Germline-derived CDR1 and CDR2 are ENHRY and SYGVKD. CDR3 coding DNA: TGTGCCATCAGCCCGACAGGGGTAACCGGGGCCAACGTCCTGACTTTC. It specifies CAISPTGVTGANVLTF.

The V gene is TRBV20-1, the J gene TRBJ1-1; unclear D gene. Looked up from germline, CDR1 is DFQATT and CDR2 is SNEGSKA (reference sequence). The V gene lost 6 bases and the J gene lost 8 bases, with 16 bases spanning the gap. The CDR3 runs to 12 residues. CDR3 in amino acids: CSAGRRPREAFF. In DNA form, the CDR3 reads TGCAGTGCCGGGCGCAGGCCCCGGGAAGCTTTCTTT.

This clonotype was seen many times. This chain uses TRBV7-2 with TRBJ2-1; D may be TRBD1 or TRBD2 (5 bases each). CDR1 is SGHTA and CDR2 is FQGNSA in the germline V gene. The V end was cut by 1 base, the J end by 5 bases, with 15 bases between. The CDR3 has 16 residues. CDR3 DNA sequence: TGTGCCAGCAGCTTAGGTCTCGGGGACCGGGACAATGAGCAGTTCTTC. As protein: CASSLGLGDRDNEQFF.

A single count supports this clonotype. A read error may account for a junction end that differs from germline. The J gene is TRBJ1-4, the V gene TRBV10-2; D is perhaps TRBD1 (6 bases). The CDR3 extends over 15 amino acids. The germline V gene has CDR1 WSHSY and CDR2 SAAADI. For the CDR3, the DNA is TGTGCCAGCAGTGATTCTGGCGGGGGGCTTGAAAAACTGTTTTTT. Protein sequence: CASSDSGGGLEKLFF.

This clonotype was observed a few times. The chain has TRBV10-2 and TRBJ2-5; TRBD1 is a possible D gene (5 bases). Germline V lookup: CDR1 WSHSY, CDR2 SAAADI. Trimming left V 4 bases short and J 2 bases short, with 8 bases between. The length of the CDR3 is 13 residues. The CDR3 bases are TGCGCCAGCAGTGCCACAGGACAAGAGACCCAGTACTTC. Amino acid sequence: CASSATGQETQYF.

The chain combines TRBV6-5 with TRBJ1-2; D might be TRBD1 (5 bases). V was cut by 0 bases and J by 5 bases, with 13 bases left in between. CDR1 is MNHEY, CDR2 SVGAGI, per germline. CDR3 length equals 15 residues. As DNA, the CDR3 is TGTGCCAGCAGTTACTCGTGGCAGGGAGGTTATGGCTACACCTTC. Amino acids: CASSYSWQGGYGYTF.

The chain is built from TRBV25-1 and TRBJ1-2; a weak D match, TRBD1 (6 bases). The CDR3 contains 14 residues. Trimming took off 6 bases at V and 11 bases at J, with 22 bases between the two ends. CDR1 MGHDK and CDR2 SYGVNS come from the germline V gene. The CDR3 DNA reads TGTGCCAGCAGCGCCGGGGGCGCGTACTATGAGTACACCTTC. It yields the protein CASSAGGAYYEYTF.

The CDR3 DNA follows: TGTGCCAGCAGTGTTACGGCAACGTGGAATTCACCCCTCCACTTT. Its protein product is CASSVTATWNSPLHF. This chain uses TRBV25-1 with TRBJ1-6; D remains ambiguous. The CDR3 is 15 residues long. Trimming took off 4 bases at V and 7 bases at J, with 14 bases between the two ends. Germline V lookup: CDR1 MGHDK, CDR2 SYGVNS.

On this clonotype: At one boundary the junction diverges from the germline segment, which might be a read error. The chain joins TRBV7-2 to TRBJ1-1; TRBD1 might be the D (5 bases). The CDR3 loop spans 14 amino acids. CDR1 is SGHTA, CDR2 FQGNSA, per germline. CDR3 amino acids: CASSKDGTQEAQYF. The CDR3 coding sequence is TGTGCCAGCAGCAAAGACGGGACCCAAGAGGCCCAGTACTTT.

As to this clonotype: The CDR3 end shows no conserved phenylalanine or tryptophan, and so a read error is likely. The DNA is omitted, as the CDR3 cannot be located on it reliably, and the CDR3 follows TCRdb's listing. The CDR3 region is CASSLGAGTGDQY. V usage is TRBV7-2 and J usage is TRBJ1-1. CDR1 and CDR2 from the germline V gene are SGHTA and FQGNSA. The length of the CDR3 is 13 amino acids, counting both ends.

V usage is TRBV29-1 and J usage is TRBJ1-1; D gene unclear. The CDR3 has 11 amino acids. V was clipped by 5 bases and J by 2 bases, with 6 bases between them. Germline assignment: CDR1 SQVTM and CDR2 ANQGSEA. CDR3 nucleotides: TGCAGCGTTCGAGCTAACACTGAAGCTTTCTTT. Translating it yields CSVRANTEAFF.

Of note for this clonotype: The junction does not match germline at one end; this may be a read error. The rearrangement joins TRBV5-6 to TRBJ1-2; the D is unclear. The CDR3 is made up of 15 amino acids. The germline gives CDR1 SGHDT, CDR2 YYEEEE. The CDR3 sequence is CASSQDLARSYGYTF. Here the CDR3 DNA reads TGCGCCAGCAGCCAAGACCTCGCACGATCCTATGGCTACACCTTC.

As concerns this clonotype: It is likely a read error, because the conserved phenylalanine at the end of the CDR3 is missing. It is unclear where the CDR3 begins or ends on the DNA, so no DNA is shown, and the CDR3 is as TCRdb lists it. The chain joins TRBV7-2 to TRBJ1-6. Counting both end residues, the CDR3 totals 13 amino acids. Germline CDR1 and CDR2: SGHTA and FQGNSA. This CDR3 reads CASSLTRLTPLLL.